This is a list of T cell receptor beta chains from one sample in a study of T-cell memory formation after mild COVID-19. TCRdb called the 5' RACE reads again in MiXCR, with one record for every CDR3 protein. The sample has 290,000 or so distinct CDR3 sequences, roughly a fifth seen once. Sequenced: PBMCs or a T cell subset sorted from them (not recorded which). Source of these receptors: a man younger than 35 who had mild COVID-19 (a few samples of this study predate the infection). Cell type and time point are not known. Both conserved end residues are part of each CDR3. The D gene is left open where the match is weak. Not every row has a clone size; where given, it reads once, few, many or a size class.

TRBD1,TRBV12-3/TRBV12-4,-,TRBJ1-5,TGTGCCAGCAGTTTTAGGCAGGGGGCCAATCAGCCCCAGCATTTT,CASSFRQGANQPQHF
-,TRBV11-3,-,TRBJ2-2,TGTGCCAGCAGCTCAGGGATTGCGGGCACCGGGGAGCTGTTTTTT,CASSSGIAGTGELFF
-,TRBV20-1,many,TRBJ2-3,TGCAGTGCTAGGGCAGCCGAAGGAATTACAGATACGCAGTATTTT,CSARAAEGITDTQYF
TRBD1,TRBV12-3/TRBV12-4,few,TRBJ2-2,TGTGCCAGCAGGTTGGGACAGCTTGAAGCCGGGGAGCTGTTTTTT,CASRLGQLEAGELFF
-,TRBV12-3/TRBV12-4,-,TRBJ2-3,TGTGCCAGCAGTTTACGGGCAGGGGGCACAGATACGCAGTATTTT,CASSLRAGGTDTQYF
-,TRBV28,few,TRBJ2-7,TGTGCCAGCAGTTTGACTACCTACGAGCAGTACTTC,CASSLTTYEQYF
-,TRBV5-5,few,TRBJ2-1,TGTGCCAGCAGCGAGGACACCTACAACTCCTACAATGAGCAGTTCTTC,CASSEDTYNSYNEQFF
-,TRBV27,-,TRBJ2-2,TGTGCCAGCACCTTGGGTCGTCAGGGGTACACCGGGGAGCTGTTTTTT,CASTLGRQGYTGELFF
-,TRBV5-1,-,TRBJ2-3,TGCGCCAGCAGCCCCCCCCGGACAGATAGCACAGATACGCAGTATTTT,CASSPPRTDSTDTQYF
TRBD2,TRBV11-2,few,TRBJ2-5,TGTGCCAGCAGCTTAGGTGGCGGGGGGGCTCTAGAGACCCAGTACTTC,CASSLGGGGALETQYF
TRBD1,TRBV6-2/TRBV6-3,-,TRBJ2-3,TGTGCCAGCAGTTACGCAGGGACAGAAAGCACAGATACGCAGTATTTT,CASSYAGTESTDTQYF
-,TRBV5-1,-,TRBJ2-5,TGCGCCAGCAGCTTACGTGCCCTGTGGGAGACCCAGTACTTC,CASSLRALWETQYF
-,TRBV3-1,few,TRBJ2-6,TGTGCCAGCAGCCTTTCTCAGGGGGCCAACGTCCTGACTTTC,CASSLSQGANVLTF
-,TRBV2,few,TRBJ2-3,TGTGCCAGCAGTGAGGCGGCCCGCGCGGATACGCAGTATTTT,CASSEAARADTQYF
-,TRBV9,-,TRBJ2-3,TGTGCCAGCAGATCAAGCGGGGATACGCAGTATTTT,CASRSSGDTQYF
TRBD2,TRBV7-3,few,TRBJ2-1,TGTGCCAGCAAACGGACGGGGGGGCCGGGAAATGAGCAGTTCTTC,CASKRTGGPGNEQFF
-,TRBV28,few,TRBJ2-7,TGTGCCAGCAGGGAGGGAAACTACGAGCAGTACTTC,CASREGNYEQYF
-,TRBV6-2/TRBV6-3,-,TRBJ2-7,TGTGCCAGCAGTTACTTCGAGGAGCCCTACGAGCAGTACTTC,CASSYFEEPYEQYF
TRBD1,TRBV7-2,few,TRBJ1-2,TGTGCCAGCAGCTTCATACAGGGGTATGGCTACACCTTC,CASSFIQGYGYTF
TRBD2,TRBV7-2,few,TRBJ2-5,TGTGCCAGCAGCTGGGTAGCGGGGGCGCTCCGGTGGACCCAGTACTTC,CASSWVAGALRWTQYF
-,TRBV6-1,-,TRBJ1-6,TGTGCCAGCAGTGACGGTTCACCCCTCCACTTT,CASSDGSPLHF
-,TRBV7-2,-,TRBJ2-3,TGTGCCAGCAGCAGCCCCTTATTCACAGATACGCAGTATTTT,CASSSPLFTDTQYF
TRBD1,TRBV28,-,TRBJ1-2,TGTGCCAGCAGTTCCCCCGGGACAGGGGGTGGCTACACCTTC,CASSSPGTGGGYTF
-,TRBV4-2,few,TRBJ1-1,TGTGCCAGCAGCCAAATGGGGCAGGGCACTGAAGCTTTCTTT,CASSQMGQGTEAFF
TRBD2,TRBV7-9,few,TRBJ2-1,TGTGCCAGCAGCTCCGGGACTAGCGGGGGGATCGCCTACAATGAGCAGTTCTTC,CASSSGTSGGIAYNEQFF
-,TRBV20-1,-,TRBJ2-1,TGCAGTGCTACCGGTAGGAAGTACAATGAGCAGTTCTTC,CSATGRKYNEQFF
TRBD1,TRBV20-1,few,TRBJ1-2,TGCAGTGCTATAGGGACAGGGATGGGTAACTATGGCTACACCTTC,CSAIGTGMGNYGYTF
-,TRBV12-3/TRBV12-4,-,TRBJ1-6,TGTGCCAGCAGTCCGCAGGGAAATAATTCACCCCTCCACTTT,CASSPQGNNSPLHF
-,TRBV7-8,few,TRBJ1-2,TGTGCCAGCAGCTTAGGGCCCGGGGCATCTCATGGCTACACCTTC,CASSLGPGASHGYTF